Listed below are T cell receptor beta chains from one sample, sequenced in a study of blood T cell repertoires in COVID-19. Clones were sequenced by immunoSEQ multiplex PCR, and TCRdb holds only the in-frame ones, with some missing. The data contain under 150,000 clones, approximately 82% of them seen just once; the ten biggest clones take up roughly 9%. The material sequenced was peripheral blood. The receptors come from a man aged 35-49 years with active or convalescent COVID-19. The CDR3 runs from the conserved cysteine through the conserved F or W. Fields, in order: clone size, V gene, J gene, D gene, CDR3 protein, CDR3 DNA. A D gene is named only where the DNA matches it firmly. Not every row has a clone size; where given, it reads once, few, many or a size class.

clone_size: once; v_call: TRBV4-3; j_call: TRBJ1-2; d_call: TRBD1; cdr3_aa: CASSQDRGTAAYGYTF; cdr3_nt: TGCGCCAGCAGCCAAGATAGGGGGACAGCAGCATATGGCTACACCTTC
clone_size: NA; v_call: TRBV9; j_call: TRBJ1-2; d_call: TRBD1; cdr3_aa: CASSAGQGLGYTF; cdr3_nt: TGTGCCAGCAGCGCCGGACAGGGCCTCGGCTACACCTTC
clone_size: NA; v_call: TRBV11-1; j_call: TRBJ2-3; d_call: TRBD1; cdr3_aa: CASSPLGRGLGDTQYF; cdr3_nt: TGTGCCAGCAGCCCCCTGGGCAGGGGGCTTGGAGATACGCAGTATTTT
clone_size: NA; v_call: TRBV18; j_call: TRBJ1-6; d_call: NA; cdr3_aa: CASSPFQGSSYNSPLHF; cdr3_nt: TGTGCCAGCTCGCCCTTCCAGGGGAGCTCCTATAATTCACCCCTCCACTTT
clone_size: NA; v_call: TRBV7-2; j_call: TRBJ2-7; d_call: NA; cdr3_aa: CASSLAPSTYEQYF; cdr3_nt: TGTGCCAGCAGCTTAGCCCCTTCTACCTACGAGCAGTACTTC
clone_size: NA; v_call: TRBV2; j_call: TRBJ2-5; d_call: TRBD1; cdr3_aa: CASRADRAGKETQYF; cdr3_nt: TGTGCCAGCAGGGCGGACAGGGCGGGGAAGGAGACCCAGTACTTC
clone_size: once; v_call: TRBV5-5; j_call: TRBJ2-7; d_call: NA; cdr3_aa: CASSLDSIYEQYF; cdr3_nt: TGTGCCAGCAGCTTAGACAGCATCTACGAGCAGTACTTC
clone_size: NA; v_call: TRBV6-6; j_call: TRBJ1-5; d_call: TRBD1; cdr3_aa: CASSHTQGRPNQPQHF; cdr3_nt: TGTGCCAGCAGCCACACACAGGGGAGGCCGAATCAGCCCCAGCATTTT
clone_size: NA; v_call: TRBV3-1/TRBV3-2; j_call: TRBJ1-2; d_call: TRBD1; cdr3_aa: CASSQRQGSGYTF; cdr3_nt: TGTGCCAGCAGCCAGAGACAGGGGTCCGGCTACACCTTC
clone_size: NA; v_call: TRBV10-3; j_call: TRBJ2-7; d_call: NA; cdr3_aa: CATQTAGYEQYF; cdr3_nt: TGTGCCACGCAGACAGCCGGTTACGAGCAGTACTTC
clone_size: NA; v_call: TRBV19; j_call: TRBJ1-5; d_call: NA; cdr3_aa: CASSRTRGGDHSNQPQHF; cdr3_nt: TGTGCCAGTAGCCGCACGCGGGGGGGAGATCATAGCAATCAGCCCCAGCATTTT
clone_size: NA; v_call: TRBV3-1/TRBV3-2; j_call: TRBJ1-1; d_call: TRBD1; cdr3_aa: CASNRQGANTEAFF; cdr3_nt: TGTGCCAGCAATAGACAGGGGGCGAACACTGAAGCTTTCTTT
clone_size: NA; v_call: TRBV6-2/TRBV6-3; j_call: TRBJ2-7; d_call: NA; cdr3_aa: CASSQSSGAHEQYF; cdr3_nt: TGTGCCAGCAGTCAATCGTCGGGAGCCCACGAGCAGTACTTC
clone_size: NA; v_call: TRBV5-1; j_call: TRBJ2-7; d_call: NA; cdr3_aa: CASSLVKTSDPYEQYF; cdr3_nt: TGCGCCAGCAGCTTGGTAAAGACTTCGGATCCCTACGAGCAGTACTTC
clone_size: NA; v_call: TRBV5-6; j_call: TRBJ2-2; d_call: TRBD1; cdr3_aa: CASSLVGQGATGELFF; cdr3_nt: TGTGCCAGCAGCTTGGTCGGTCAGGGGGCGACCGGGGAGCTGTTTTTT
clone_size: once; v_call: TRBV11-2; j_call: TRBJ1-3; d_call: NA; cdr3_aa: CASSLNTMRGNTIYF; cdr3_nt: TGTGCCAGCAGCTTAAACACAATGAGGGGAAACACCATATATTTT
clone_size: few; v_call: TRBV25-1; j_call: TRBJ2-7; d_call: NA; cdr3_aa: CASSGTTTGRPYEQYF; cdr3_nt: TGTGCCAGCAGTGGTACGACGACAGGGAGGCCCTACGAGCAGTACTTC
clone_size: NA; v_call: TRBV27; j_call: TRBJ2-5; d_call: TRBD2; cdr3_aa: CASHGGAQSRETQYF; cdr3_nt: TGTGCCAGCCACGGGGGGGCACAGTCTCGGGAGACCCAGTACTTC
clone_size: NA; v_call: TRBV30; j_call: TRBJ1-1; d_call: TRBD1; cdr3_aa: CAWSPGTGGFTEAFF; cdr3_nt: TGTGCCTGGAGTCCCGGGACAGGGGGCTTCACTGAAGCTTTCTTT
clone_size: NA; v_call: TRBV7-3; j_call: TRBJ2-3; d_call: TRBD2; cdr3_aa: CASSGSGGRDTQYF; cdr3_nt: TGTGCCAGCAGCGGGAGCGGGGGAAGGGATACGCAGTATTTT
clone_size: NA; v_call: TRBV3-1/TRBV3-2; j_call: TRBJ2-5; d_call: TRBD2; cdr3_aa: CASSQHSGGALETQYF; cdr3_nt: TGTGCCAGCAGCCAACATAGCGGGGGGGCTTTGGAGACCCAGTACTTC
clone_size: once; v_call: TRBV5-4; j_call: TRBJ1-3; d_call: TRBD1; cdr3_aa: CASSLQGTDTIYF; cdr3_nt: TGTGCCAGCAGCTTACAGGGGACTGACACCATATATTTT
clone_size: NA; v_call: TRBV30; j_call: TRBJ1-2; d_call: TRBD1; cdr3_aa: CAWTFGQVYTF; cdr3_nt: TGTGCCTGGACCTTCGGACAGGTCTACACCTTC
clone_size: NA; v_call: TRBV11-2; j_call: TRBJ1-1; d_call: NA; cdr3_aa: CASSAQGGYTEAFF; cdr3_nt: TGTGCCAGCAGCGCCCAAGGGGGATACACTGAAGCTTTCTTT
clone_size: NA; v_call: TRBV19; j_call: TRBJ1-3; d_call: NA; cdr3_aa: CASSIYGTQKGNTIYF; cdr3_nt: TGTGCCAGTAGTATCTACGGGACTCAAAAGGGAAACACCATATATTTT
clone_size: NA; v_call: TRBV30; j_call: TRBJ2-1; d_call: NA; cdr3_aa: CAWSVRGVEDEQFF; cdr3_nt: TGTGCCTGGAGTGTACGTGGGGTGGAGGATGAGCAGTTCTTC
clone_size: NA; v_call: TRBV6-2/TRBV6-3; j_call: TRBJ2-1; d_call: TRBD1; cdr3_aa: CASSLTGQSMFF; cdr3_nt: TGTGCCAGCAGCCTCACGGGACAGTCCATGTTCTTC
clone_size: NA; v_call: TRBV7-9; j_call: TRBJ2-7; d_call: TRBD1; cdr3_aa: CASSPGTGNYEQYF; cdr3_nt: TGTGCCAGCAGCCCCGGGACAGGGAATTACGAGCAGTACTTC
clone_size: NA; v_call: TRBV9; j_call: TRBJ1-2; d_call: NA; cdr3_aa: CASSVGSGGYGYTF; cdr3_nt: TGTGCCAGCAGCGTAGGGTCGGGAGGCTATGGCTACACCTTC
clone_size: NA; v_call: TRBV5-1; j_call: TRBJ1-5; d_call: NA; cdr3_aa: CASSLGSTVGSNQPQHF; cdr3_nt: TGCGCCAGCAGCTTGGGGTCTACAGTCGGCAGCAATCAGCCCCAGCATTTT
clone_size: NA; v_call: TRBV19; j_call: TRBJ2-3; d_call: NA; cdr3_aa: CASSILSAGREADTQYF; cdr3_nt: TGTGCCAGTAGTATCCTATCGGCGGGCCGTGAGGCAGATACGCAGTATTTT
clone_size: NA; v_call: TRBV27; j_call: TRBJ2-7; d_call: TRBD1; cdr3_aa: CASSFDRGIGEQYF; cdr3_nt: TGTGCCAGCAGTTTCGACAGGGGAATTGGGGAGCAGTACTTC